Following are 30 T cell receptor beta chains from one sample sequenced in a study of radiation and T cells in renal cell carcinoma. Described time point: blood 2 weeks post-SBRT. The treatment was: 15 Gy SBRT to primary tumor, nephrectomy 4 weeks later. Clones were sequenced by immunoSEQ multiplex PCR, and TCRdb holds only the in-frame ones, with some missing. The sample has fewer than 150,000 clones, 88% seen once. The sequenced sample was blood, obtained from a patient whose treatment included radiotherapy and nephrectomy. The source of these receptors is a woman aged 65 to 85 with renal cell carcinoma.

This chain uses TRBV27 with TRBJ2-3; perhaps D is TRBD1 or TRBD2 (6 bases each). Germline V gene sequence: CDR1 MNHEY, CDR2 SMNVEV (reference sequence). V lost 0 bases to trimming and J lost 3 bases, with 10 bases between them. This CDR3 has 15 amino acids. The CDR3 sequence is CASSLSGGPTDTQYF. In DNA form, the CDR3 reads TGTGCCAGCAGTTTATCAGGGGGGCCGACAGATACGCAGTATTTT.

The chain has TRBV28 and TRBJ1-1; TRBD1 aligns across 7 bases. Trimming cost V 5 bases and J 2 bases; bases outside gene matches: 8. The CDR3 consists of 15 residues. Germline CDR1 reads MDHEN; CDR2 reads SYDVKM. CDR3 sequence (DNA): TGTGCCAGCAGTCCCTTTAGACAGGGTAACACTGAAGCTTTCTTT. Its translation: CASSPFRQGNTEAFF.

The CDR3 DNA sequence: TGTGCCTGGCTGGGGGGAAGCACAGATACGCAGTATTTT. It encodes CAWLGGSTDTQYF. J is TRBJ2-3 and V is TRBV30, with D perhaps TRBD2 (6 bases). CDR1 is GTSNPN and CDR2 is SVGIG in the germline V gene (reference sequence). This CDR3 has 13 residues. V lost 5 bases and J lost 0, with 9 bases in between.

The rearrangement uses TRBV9 and TRBJ2-7; D not resolved. The CDR3 runs 14 residues. CDR1 SGDLS and CDR2 YYNGEE come from the germline V gene. Trimming took off 0 bases at V and 1 base at J, with 8 bases between the two ends. The CDR3 coding sequence is TGTGCCAGCAGCGTAGCCAGTGGGTCCTACGAGCAGTACTTC. It translates to CASSVASGSYEQYF.

The gene calls are TRBV27 and TRBJ2-2; 7 bases are shared with TRBD1. V dropped 6 bases and J dropped 3; count of bases not matched to a gene: 7. This CDR3 is 15 amino acids long. Per the germline V gene, CDR1 is MNHEY and CDR2 is SMNVEV (reference sequence). CDR3 in amino acids: CASRRQGFDTGELFF. The DNA of the CDR3 is TGTGCCAGCAGGAGACAGGGTTTTGACACCGGGGAGCTGTTTTTT.

This chain uses TRBV19 with TRBJ2-5; 13 bases line up with TRBD2. CDR1 is LNHDA and CDR2 is SQIVND in the germline V gene (reference sequence). The CDR3 runs to 16 residues. Trimming at V came to 3 bases and at J to 5 bases, leaving 6 bases not matched to a gene. The CDR3 is CASSILGLAGQETQYF. The CDR3 DNA sequence: TGTGCCAGTAGTATCCTGGGACTAGCGGGGCAGGAGACCCAGTACTTC.

This clone was observed once. The rearrangement links TRBV29-1 to TRBJ1-1, with D possibly being TRBD1 (6 bases). Trimming took off 0 bases at V and 7 bases at J, with 12 bases between the two ends. Germline V gene lookup returns CDR1 SQVTM and CDR2 ANQGSEA. The length of the CDR3 is 13 residues. This chain's CDR3 is CSVEDRGRGEAFF. The CDR3 DNA reads as TGCAGCGTTGAAGATCGGGGGCGGGGTGAAGCTTTCTTT.

The gene calls are TRBV10-3 and TRBJ2-5; D remains unclear. This CDR3 is 14 amino acids long. The V end was cut by 3 bases, the J end by 7 bases, with 15 bases between. The V gene's germline CDR1 is ENHRY and CDR2 SYGVKD. Here the CDR3 DNA reads TGTGCCATCAGTGACGCGGTTAGGGTGGGGACCCAGTACTTC. Its translation: CAISDAVRVGTQYF.

This clone was counted only a few times. The CDR3 region has the DNA TGTGCCTGGGACAGGAACACTGAAGCTTTCTTT. Translated: CAWDRNTEAFF. The chain uses TRBV30 and TRBJ1-1; TRBD1 is a possible D gene (5 bases). The CDR3 consists of 11 residues. The germline CDR1 and CDR2 sequences are GTSNPN and SVGIG (reference sequence). Trimming cost V 5 bases and J 1 base, with 5 bases left between them. Drawing the rest from reference TRBV30 and TRBJ1-1, the complete variable domain is SQTIHQWPATLVQPVGSPLSLECTVEGTSNPNLYWYRQAAGRGLQLLFYSVGIGQISSEVPQNLSASRPQDRQFILSSKKLLLSDSGFYLCAWDRNTEAFFGQGTRLTVV.

The chain combines TRBV5-6 with TRBJ1-6; the D is unclear. V was pared by 5 bases and J by 16 bases, with 19 bases between. The germline V gene encodes CDR1 SGHDT and CDR2 YYEEEE. This CDR3 is built from 13 residues. CDR3 sequence reads: CASSSRHGVALHF. In nucleotides, the CDR3 is TGTGCCAGCAGTTCCCGACACGGGGTGGCGCTCCACTTT.

A remark on this clone: Other DNA sequences in this sample translate to the same CDR3. The chain links TRBV28 to TRBJ2-7; 8 bases match TRBD1. Germline values: CDR1 MDHEN, CDR2 SYDVKM. Trimming took 4 bases from V and 2 from J; bases not matched to a gene: 7. CDR3 length: 15 amino acids. The CDR3 here is CASSSPGTGTYEQYF. CDR3 sequence (DNA): TGTGCCAGCAGTTCTCCCGGGACAGGAACCTACGAGCAGTACTTC.

The V gene is TRBV6-5, the J gene TRBJ2-6; unclear D gene. Germline loops: CDR1 MNHEY, CDR2 SVGAGI. This CDR3 contains 15 residues. V was clipped by 6 bases and J by 0 bases, with 9 bases between them. Written as DNA, the CDR3 is TGTGCCAGCAGCCCCTTGGGCTCTGGGGCCAACGTCCTGACTTTC. Residues: CASSPLGSGANVLTF.

The V call is TRBV19, the J call TRBJ1-5; TRBD1 might be the D (5 bases). CDR1 and CDR2 (germline): LNHDA, SQIVND (reference sequence). V lost 3 bases and J 6 bases, leaving 12 bases between the germline ends. CDR3 length: 14 residues. The CDR3: CASSMGPLGQPQHF. CDR3 nucleotides: TGTGCCAGTAGTATGGGACCCTTGGGTCAGCCCCAGCATTTT.

This chain uses TRBV4-1 with TRBJ1-6; D is ambiguous. The CDR3 extends over 15 amino acids. Germline loops: CDR1 MGHRA, CDR2 YSYEKL. V lost 1 base to trimming and J lost 0 bases, with 4 bases between them. For the CDR3, the DNA is TGCGCCAGCAGCCAAGGGAGCTCCTATAATTCACCCCTCCACTTT. It yields the protein CASSQGSSYNSPLHF.

V usage is TRBV28 and J usage is TRBJ1-6, with TRBD1 matching over 10 bases. Germline assignment: CDR1 MDHEN and CDR2 SYDVKM. V trimming: 4 bases; J trimming: 8 bases; junction bases outside the gene matches: 14. The CDR3 spans 18 residues. The CDR3 region has the DNA TGTGCCAGCAGTTCGCCCACGGACAGGGGGAAGGGGGATTCACCCCTCCACTTT. Protein sequence: CASSSPTDRGKGDSPLHF.

CDR3 coding DNA: TGTGCCAGCAGCTTAGTTCCCAGGACTAGCGGGGGCTACGAGCAGTACTTC. Its translation is CASSLVPRTSGGYEQYF. The V and J genes are TRBV7-2 and TRBJ2-7, with 13 bases fitting TRBD2. The CDR3 extends over 17 amino acids. CDR1 SGHTA and CDR2 FQGNSA come from the germline V gene. The V gene end was trimmed by 1 base and the J gene end by 3 bases; junction bases not matched to a gene: 6.

The rearrangement joins TRBV5-1 to TRBJ2-2; unclear D gene. Germline V lookup: CDR1 SGHRS, CDR2 YFSETQ. This CDR3 region has 12 residues. Trimming took 6 bases from V and 2 from J, leaving 5 bases between them. CDR3 coding DNA: TGCGCCAGCACCGTCAACACCGGGGAGCTGTTTTTT. Its protein product is CASTVNTGELFF.

The gene calls are TRBV7-2 and TRBJ1-5; 9 bases are shared with TRBD1. CDR1 and CDR2 from the germline V gene are SGHTA and FQGNSA. The CDR3 totals 19 residues. Trimming removed 0 bases from V and 0 bases from J; junction bases left unmatched: 9. The chain's CDR3 is CASSLATGTGTLSNQPQHF. The CDR3 DNA reads as TGTGCCAGCAGCTTAGCGACCGGGACAGGGACCCTTAGCAATCAGCCCCAGCATTTT.

This sequence joins TRBV5-1 and TRBJ2-2, with D possibly being TRBD2 (5 bases). This CDR3 contains 14 residues. Trimming took off 7 bases at V and 1 base at J, with 11 bases between the two ends. CDR1 is SGHRS and CDR2 is YFSETQ in the germline V gene. CDR3 amino acids: CASLGLLNTGELFF. The DNA of the CDR3 is TGCGCCAGCCTCGGACTGCTGAACACCGGGGAGCTGTTTTTT.

This clone is a singleton in its sample. The genes are TRBV29-1 and TRBJ2-5; D possibly uses TRBD1 or TRBD2 (5 bases each). V lost 7 bases, J lost 8 bases, and 17 bases lay in between. This CDR3 spans 12 amino acids. Germline V gene data show CDR1 as SQVTM and CDR2 as ANQGSEA. CDR3 in amino acids: CSASGTVNTQYF. The CDR3 nucleotides read TGCAGCGCCTCCGGGACCGTTAACACCCAGTACTTC. The variable domain in full, completed from reference TRBV29-1 and TRBJ2-5, reads SAVISQKPSRDICQRGTSLTIQCQVDSQVTMMFWYRQQPGQSLTLIATANQGSEATYESGFVIDKFPISRPNLTFSTLTVSNMSPEDSSIYLCSASGTVNTQYFGPGTRLLVL.

The chain recombines TRBV14 with TRBJ2-7; TRBD1 is a possible D gene (5 bases). V was trimmed by 0 bases and J by 2 bases, leaving 11 bases between them. Germline CDR1 SGHDN, CDR2 FVKESK. There are 15 residues in the CDR3. CDR3 DNA: TGTGCCAGCAGCCAAGAGTCAGGGTCCACCTACGAGCAGTACTTC. Amino acid sequence: CASSQESGSTYEQYF.

The chain combines TRBV6-1 with TRBJ1-1; D not certain. The germline V gene encodes CDR1 MNHNS and CDR2 SASEGT. V was clipped by 1 base and J by 2 bases, with 11 bases between them. CDR3 length equals 15 residues. Here the CDR3 reads CASSEGARTNTEAFF. CDR3 nucleotides: TGTGCCAGCAGTGAAGGGGCCAGAACTAACACTGAAGCTTTCTTT.

The chain uses TRBV19 and TRBJ2-3, with 7 bases fitting TRBD2. CDR1 and CDR2 from the germline V gene are LNHDA and SQIVND (reference sequence). The CDR3 contains 15 residues. V shed 6 bases, J shed 2 bases, and the junction held 8 bases outside the gene matches. CDR3 sequence (DNA): TGTGCCAGTAGCCTCCCTAGCGGCCACACAGATACGCAGTATTTT. It yields the protein CASSLPSGHTDTQYF.

The chain links TRBV5-5 to TRBJ2-1; TRBD2 agrees at 10 bases. This CDR3 is built from 15 residues. The V segment lost 7 bases and the J segment 7 bases; nucleotides outside the gene matches: 11. Germline-derived CDR1 and CDR2 are SGHKS and YYEKEE (reference sequence). CDR3: CASGNSGGLLNEQFF. The CDR3 DNA is TGTGCCAGCGGTAATAGCGGGGGGCTTTTAAATGAGCAGTTCTTC.

J is TRBJ1-6 and V is TRBV11-1; a possible D gene is TRBD1 (5 bases). From germline, CDR1 is SGHAT and CDR2 FQDESV (reference sequence). Trimming took 2 bases from V and 8 from J, leaving 13 bases between them. The CDR3 loop spans 15 amino acids. The CDR3 nucleotides are TGTGCCAGCAGCTTACGCCAGGGATTTGATTCACCCCTCCACTTT. It codes for CASSLRQGFDSPLHF.

Of note for this clone: Germline is not matched at one junction end, which may reflect a read error. The chain couples TRBV27 to TRBJ1-1; TRBD1 matches 8 bases. The CDR3 has 15 residues. The germline CDR1 and CDR2 sequences are MNHEY and SMNVEV (reference sequence). This chain's CDR3 is CASSPPGQVNTEAFF. The DNA of the CDR3 is TGTGCCAGCAGTCCACCGGGACAGGTGAATACTGAAGCTTTCTTT.

The chain couples TRBV6-6 to TRBJ1-2, with TRBD1 matching over 8 bases. With 6 bases clipped from V and 2 bases from J, the junction kept 5 bases outside the gene matches. Germline assignment: CDR1 MNHNY and CDR2 SVGAGI (reference sequence). CDR3 length: 14 amino acids. The CDR3 sequence: CASSPRQGNYGYTF. CDR3 nucleotides: TGTGCCAGCAGCCCCCGACAGGGGAACTATGGCTACACCTTC.

The chain carries TRBV27 and TRBJ1-1; D is unclear. The length of the CDR3 is 14 residues. Germline V CDR1 and CDR2: MNHEY, SMNVEV (reference sequence). The V end was cut by 3 bases, the J end by 7 bases, with 15 bases between. CDR3 coding DNA: TGTGCCAGCAGTTTGAGTGGGGATGCGGGTGAAGCTTTCTTT. Residues: CASSLSGDAGEAFF.

As regards this clone: At one end, the junction sequence differs from germline, possibly due to a read error. Other nucleotide sequences in the sample specify the same CDR3. CDR3 amino acids: CASSQGNNSPLHF. DNA for the CDR3: TGCGCCAGTAGCCAAGGCAATAATTCACCCCTCCACTTT. The chain is built from TRBV4-3 and TRBJ1-6; D unresolved. CDR1 LGHNA and CDR2 YSLEER come from the germline V gene. This CDR3 region has 13 residues.

The V and J genes are TRBV9 and TRBJ1-1, with TRBD1 as a possible D gene (6 bases). Germline CDR1 reads SGDLS; CDR2 reads YYNGEE. V was cut by 4 bases and J by 10 bases, with 20 bases left in between. The CDR3 sequence is 14 residues long. As DNA, the CDR3 is TGTGCCAGCAGCCAAGGATCAGGGGTTCAGGGAGCTTTCTTT. Protein sequence: CASSQGSGVQGAFF. Combining the CDR3 with reference TRBV9 and TRBJ1-1 gives the whole variable domain DSGVTQTPKHLITATGQRVTLRCSPRSGDLSVYWYQQSLDQGLQFLIQYYNGEERAKGNILERFSAQQFPDLHSELNLSSLELGDSALYFCASSQGSGVQGAFFGQGTRLTVV.